Sequencing of this T cell receptor beta chain was carried out in a study of T cells in Graves' hyperthyroidism and ophthalmopathy. Background on the study: The blood sample was taken at first diagnosis, before treatment began.

Study-wide points: Stable hyperthyroidism was separated from ophthalmopathy by a model based on 13 V-J features.

What was amplified from RNA transcripts were TCR beta CDR3 regions. Carried out on the TCR CDR3, a first-round RT-PCR used the HTBI primer set. TCRdb independently ran MiXCR on the multiplex PCR reads; one entry per CDR3 protein. The data contain around 620,000 distinct CDR3 sequences, 14% of them singletons. This clonotype was observed a few times. Its antigen is undetermined. Germline CDR1 is SEHNR and CDR2 is FQNEAQ (reference sequence). V was cut by 4 bases and J by 2 bases, with 29 bases left in between. The length of the CDR3 is 20 residues. Out of less than 12 ml of fresh peripheral blood came the PBMCs.

The sequenced sample was blood. This receptor was taken from a woman younger than 30 with Graves' ophthalmopathy. The chain joins TRBV7-9 to TRBJ2-5; D perhaps matches TRBD2 (5 bases). CDR3 residues: CASSSPKRFLAARPQETQYF. For the CDR3, the DNA is TGTGCCAGCAGCTCCCCCAAGAGGTTCCTAGCCGCCCGCCCACAAGAGACCCAGTACTTC.